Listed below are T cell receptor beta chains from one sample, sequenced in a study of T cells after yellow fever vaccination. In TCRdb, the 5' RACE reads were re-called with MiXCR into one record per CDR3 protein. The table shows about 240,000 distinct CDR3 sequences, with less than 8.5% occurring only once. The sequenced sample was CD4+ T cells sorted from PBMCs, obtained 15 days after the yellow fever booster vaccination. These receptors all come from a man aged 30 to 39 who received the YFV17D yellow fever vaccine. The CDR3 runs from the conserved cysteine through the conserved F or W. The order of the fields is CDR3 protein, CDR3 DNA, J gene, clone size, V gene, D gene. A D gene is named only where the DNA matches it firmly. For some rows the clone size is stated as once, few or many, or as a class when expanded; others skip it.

cdr3_aa: CAISGSDRLEAGEQFF
cdr3_nt: TGTGCCATCAGTGGGAGTGACAGGTTAGAAGCCGGTGAGCAGTTCTTC
j_call: TRBJ2-1
clone_size: few
v_call: TRBV10-3
d_call: NA

cdr3_aa: CASRPRVAPGYNEQFF
cdr3_nt: TGTGCCAGCAGGCCTCGGGTGGCCCCGGGCTACAATGAGCAGTTCTTC
j_call: TRBJ2-1
clone_size: NA
v_call: TRBV3-1
d_call: NA

cdr3_aa: CSALGDEKLFF
cdr3_nt: TGCAGTGCCCTAGGAGATGAAAAACTGTTTTTT
j_call: TRBJ1-4
clone_size: NA
v_call: TRBV20-1
d_call: NA

cdr3_aa: CASSSYYTHGTRNTEAFF
cdr3_nt: TGTGCCAGCAGCTCCTACTACACCCACGGGACAAGGAACACTGAAGCTTTCTTT
j_call: TRBJ1-1
clone_size: few
v_call: TRBV7-8
d_call: NA

cdr3_aa: CASSLSNEQFF
cdr3_nt: TGTGCCAGCAGTTTGAGCAATGAGCAGTTCTTC
j_call: TRBJ2-1
clone_size: many
v_call: TRBV12-3/TRBV12-4
d_call: NA

cdr3_aa: CASSITGDGSYNEQFF
cdr3_nt: TGCGCCAGCAGCATAACAGGGGACGGCTCCTACAATGAGCAGTTCTTC
j_call: TRBJ2-1
clone_size: NA
v_call: TRBV5-1
d_call: TRBD1

cdr3_aa: CASSSGAGNEQFF
cdr3_nt: TGTGCCAGCAGCTCGGGAGCGGGGAATGAGCAGTTCTTC
j_call: TRBJ2-1
clone_size: NA
v_call: TRBV7-2
d_call: TRBD2

cdr3_aa: CASNLQGRVGYEQYF
cdr3_nt: TGTGCCAGCAATCTACAGGGGAGAGTTGGTTACGAGCAGTACTTC
j_call: TRBJ2-7
clone_size: NA
v_call: TRBV5-6
d_call: TRBD1

cdr3_aa: CASSLKATGRTEAFF
cdr3_nt: TGTGCCAGCAGCTTAAAAGCCACAGGCCGCACTGAAGCTTTCTTT
j_call: TRBJ1-1
clone_size: NA
v_call: TRBV7-2
d_call: NA

cdr3_aa: CASSVRGIRAFF
cdr3_nt: TGTGCCAGCAGCGTCAGGGGCATTCGAGCTTTCTTT
j_call: TRBJ1-1
clone_size: few
v_call: TRBV7-2
d_call: NA

cdr3_aa: CASWGYISPYEQYF
cdr3_nt: TGTGCCAGCTGGGGGTATATCTCCCCCTACGAGCAGTACTTC
j_call: TRBJ2-7
clone_size: NA
v_call: TRBV12-3/TRBV12-4
d_call: NA

cdr3_aa: CASSEGERASSTGPTYEQYF
cdr3_nt: TGTGCCAGCAGTGAGGGGGAGAGGGCTTCTTCGACAGGGCCAACCTACGAGCAGTACTTC
j_call: TRBJ2-7
clone_size: few
v_call: TRBV6-1
d_call: TRBD1

cdr3_aa: CSALLRLAASTDTQYF
cdr3_nt: TGCAGTGCTCTTCTCCGACTAGCGGCTAGCACAGATACGCAGTATTTT
j_call: TRBJ2-3
clone_size: NA
v_call: TRBV20-1
d_call: TRBD2

cdr3_aa: CASTPMGLAGNTGELFF
cdr3_nt: TGTGCCAGCACCCCAATGGGTTTAGCGGGGAACACCGGGGAGCTGTTTTTT
j_call: TRBJ2-2
clone_size: few
v_call: TRBV12-3/TRBV12-4
d_call: TRBD2

cdr3_aa: CASSLVGGAGNEQFF
cdr3_nt: TGTGCCAGCAGCTTAGTAGGGGGAGCGGGGAATGAGCAGTTCTTC
j_call: TRBJ2-1
clone_size: NA
v_call: TRBV7-2
d_call: NA

cdr3_aa: CASSEHVGSNGYTF
cdr3_nt: TGTGCCAGCAGTGAACATGTGGGGAGTAATGGCTACACCTTC
j_call: TRBJ1-2
clone_size: many
v_call: TRBV25-1
d_call: NA

cdr3_aa: CASSPNARSNEQFF
cdr3_nt: TGTGCCAGCAGCCCGAACGCTAGGTCGAATGAGCAGTTCTTC
j_call: TRBJ2-1
clone_size: many
v_call: TRBV12-3/TRBV12-4
d_call: NA

cdr3_aa: CASSSRGRASTDTQYF
cdr3_nt: TGTGCCAGCAGCAGCAGGGGAAGGGCTAGCACAGATACGCAGTATTTT
j_call: TRBJ2-3
clone_size: few
v_call: TRBV12-3/TRBV12-4
d_call: NA

cdr3_aa: CASSQVISNEQFF
cdr3_nt: TGTGCCAGCAGCCAAGTAATCAGCAATGAGCAGTTCTTC
j_call: TRBJ2-1
clone_size: few
v_call: TRBV3-1
d_call: NA

cdr3_aa: CATSNGLQQETQYF
cdr3_nt: TGTGCCACCAGCAATGGACTACAACAAGAGACCCAGTACTTC
j_call: TRBJ2-5
clone_size: few
v_call: TRBV15
d_call: NA

cdr3_aa: CAISESSLGGPTDTQYF
cdr3_nt: TGTGCCATCAGTGAGTCTAGCCTCGGGGGTCCCACAGATACGCAGTATTTT
j_call: TRBJ2-3
clone_size: NA
v_call: TRBV10-3
d_call: NA

cdr3_aa: CATSDFRGAEAFF
cdr3_nt: TGTGCCACCAGTGATTTTAGGGGAGCTGAAGCTTTCTTT
j_call: TRBJ1-1
clone_size: many
v_call: TRBV24-1
d_call: NA

cdr3_aa: CASSIDRRSNTGELFF
cdr3_nt: TGTGCCAGCAGTATTGACAGGCGATCTAACACCGGGGAGCTGTTTTTT
j_call: TRBJ2-2
clone_size: NA
v_call: TRBV12-3/TRBV12-4
d_call: NA

cdr3_aa: CSALRVAGGKRDTQYF
cdr3_nt: TGCAGCGCCCTGAGGGTTGCGGGGGGAAAGAGGGATACGCAGTATTTT
j_call: TRBJ2-3
clone_size: NA
v_call: TRBV29-1
d_call: TRBD2

cdr3_aa: CASSLGTETQYF
cdr3_nt: TGTGCCAGCAGCTTAGGGACAGAGACCCAGTACTTC
j_call: TRBJ2-5
clone_size: many
v_call: TRBV5-1
d_call: NA

cdr3_aa: CASGLAGTYNEQFF
cdr3_nt: TGTGCCAGCGGATTGGCGGGAACGTACAATGAGCAGTTCTTC
j_call: TRBJ2-1
clone_size: NA
v_call: TRBV7-2
d_call: NA

cdr3_aa: CASSNRGGTGELFF
cdr3_nt: TGTGCCAGCAGTAACAGGGGGGGCACCGGGGAGCTGTTTTTT
j_call: TRBJ2-2
clone_size: few
v_call: TRBV12-3/TRBV12-4
d_call: NA

cdr3_aa: CSVVGGQETQYF
cdr3_nt: TGCAGCGTTGTGGGCGGACAAGAGACCCAGTACTTC
j_call: TRBJ2-5
clone_size: many
v_call: TRBV29-1
d_call: NA

cdr3_aa: CASKIYLSTDTQYF
cdr3_nt: TGTGCCAGCAAAATCTACCTTAGCACAGATACGCAGTATTTT
j_call: TRBJ2-3
clone_size: few
v_call: TRBV6-2/TRBV6-3
d_call: NA

cdr3_aa: CASSPVWRAYGGTEAFF
cdr3_nt: TGTGCCAGCAGTCCCGTTTGGAGGGCCTACGGAGGCACTGAAGCTTTCTTT
j_call: TRBJ1-1
clone_size: few
v_call: TRBV6-2/TRBV6-3
d_call: NA

cdr3_aa: CASTDSSGIGETQYF
cdr3_nt: TGTGCCAGTACAGATTCTAGCGGGATCGGTGAGACCCAGTACTTC
j_call: TRBJ2-5
clone_size: many
v_call: TRBV19
d_call: TRBD2

cdr3_aa: CASSRGTRRSTDTQYF
cdr3_nt: TGCGCCAGCAGCAGGGGGACGAGGAGGTCCACAGATACGCAGTATTTT
j_call: TRBJ2-3
clone_size: few
v_call: TRBV5-1
d_call: NA

cdr3_aa: CASTLRTNGETQYF
cdr3_nt: TGCGCCAGCACCCTACGGACAAACGGAGAGACCCAGTACTTC
j_call: TRBJ2-5
clone_size: many
v_call: TRBV5-1
d_call: NA

cdr3_aa: CSVGQGGYTF
cdr3_nt: TGCAGCGTTGGGCAGGGAGGCTACACCTTC
j_call: TRBJ1-2
clone_size: few
v_call: TRBV29-1
d_call: NA

cdr3_aa: CASGKYAQGSGEQFF
cdr3_nt: TGCGCCAGCGGGAAGTACGCGCAGGGAAGCGGTGAGCAGTTCTTC
j_call: TRBJ2-1
clone_size: NA
v_call: TRBV5-1
d_call: NA

cdr3_aa: CASSHRDKYNEQFF
cdr3_nt: TGTGCCAGCAGCCACCGGGACAAGTACAATGAGCAGTTCTTC
j_call: TRBJ2-1
clone_size: few
v_call: TRBV3-1
d_call: NA

cdr3_aa: CASSRDRWETQYF
cdr3_nt: TGTGCCAGCAGCCGGGACAGGTGGGAGACCCAGTACTTC
j_call: TRBJ2-5
clone_size: few
v_call: TRBV7-2
d_call: TRBD1

cdr3_aa: CASSSLAGGAEQYF
cdr3_nt: TGTGCCAGCAGTTCACTAGCGGGAGGTGCGGAGCAGTACTTC
j_call: TRBJ2-7
clone_size: many
v_call: TRBV7-2
d_call: TRBD2

cdr3_aa: CAWSHLGENYGYTF
cdr3_nt: TGTGCCTGGAGCCATCTTGGGGAGAACTATGGCTACACCTTC
j_call: TRBJ1-2
clone_size: few
v_call: TRBV30
d_call: NA

cdr3_aa: CATSPRLAGTDTQYF
cdr3_nt: TGTGCCACCAGCCCGCGACTAGCGGGCACAGATACGCAGTATTTT
j_call: TRBJ2-3
clone_size: few
v_call: TRBV15
d_call: TRBD2

cdr3_aa: CATSRDLAKNIQYF
cdr3_nt: TGTGCCACCAGCAGAGATTTAGCCAAAAACATTCAGTACTTC
j_call: TRBJ2-4
clone_size: many
v_call: TRBV15
d_call: NA

cdr3_aa: CASSQQSSYNEQFF
cdr3_nt: TGCGCCAGCTCCCAGCAAAGCTCCTACAATGAGCAGTTCTTC
j_call: TRBJ2-1
clone_size: NA
v_call: TRBV5-1
d_call: NA

cdr3_aa: CASSLALRVAGEQFF
cdr3_nt: TGTGCCAGCAGCTTAGCGCTAAGGGTAGCGGGCGAGCAGTTCTTC
j_call: TRBJ2-1
clone_size: many
v_call: TRBV7-8
d_call: TRBD2

cdr3_aa: CASSSSGVNQETQYF
cdr3_nt: TGTGCCAGCAGCTCGAGCGGGGTGAACCAAGAGACCCAGTACTTC
j_call: TRBJ2-5
clone_size: NA
v_call: TRBV5-4
d_call: TRBD2

cdr3_aa: CATSSGTGVLGELFF
cdr3_nt: TGTGCCACTTCCTCCGGGACAGGGGTTCTCGGGGAGCTGTTTTTT
j_call: TRBJ2-2
clone_size: NA
v_call: TRBV12-3/TRBV12-4
d_call: TRBD1

cdr3_aa: CASSLVEESEQYF
cdr3_nt: TGTGCCAGCAGTTTAGTGGAGGAATCCGAGCAGTACTTC
j_call: TRBJ2-7
clone_size: few
v_call: TRBV12-3/TRBV12-4
d_call: NA

cdr3_aa: CASSPGQGATDTQYF
cdr3_nt: TGCGCCAGCAGCCCGGGACAGGGGGCAACAGATACGCAGTATTTT
j_call: TRBJ2-3
clone_size: many
v_call: TRBV5-1
d_call: TRBD1

cdr3_aa: CASSLSVYYEQYF
cdr3_nt: TGTGCCAGCAGTTTAAGTGTCTACTACGAGCAGTACTTC
j_call: TRBJ2-7
clone_size: few
v_call: TRBV12-3/TRBV12-4
d_call: NA

cdr3_aa: CAWSVLGRGRRSGYTF
cdr3_nt: TGTGCCTGGAGTGTACTTGGGAGGGGGCGAAGGTCTGGCTACACCTTC
j_call: TRBJ1-2
clone_size: NA
v_call: TRBV30
d_call: TRBD1

cdr3_aa: CASSLPSGGHNEQFF
cdr3_nt: TGCGCCAGCAGCTTGCCCTCGGGAGGACACAATGAGCAGTTCTTC
j_call: TRBJ2-1
clone_size: NA
v_call: TRBV5-1
d_call: TRBD2

cdr3_aa: CASNDIPLGQDTQYF
cdr3_nt: TGTGCCAGCAACGATATCCCCCTCGGACAGGATACGCAGTATTTT
j_call: TRBJ2-3
clone_size: NA
v_call: TRBV6-2/TRBV6-3
d_call: NA

cdr3_aa: CASSFTSSNTGELFF
cdr3_nt: TGCGCCAGCAGCTTCACCAGCTCGAACACCGGGGAGCTGTTTTTT
j_call: TRBJ2-2
clone_size: NA
v_call: TRBV5-1
d_call: NA

cdr3_aa: CSGPEAAFF
cdr3_nt: TGCAGCGGCCCCGAGGCAGCTTTCTTT
j_call: TRBJ1-1
clone_size: many
v_call: TRBV29-1
d_call: NA

cdr3_aa: CASSLAGYHEQYF
cdr3_nt: TGTGCCAGCTCGCTAGCAGGGTACCACGAGCAGTACTTC
j_call: TRBJ2-7
clone_size: few
v_call: TRBV18
d_call: NA

cdr3_aa: CSARDRRTDLAQFF
cdr3_nt: TGCAGTGCTAGAGATCGGAGGACGGACCTGGCTCAGTTCTTC
j_call: TRBJ2-1
clone_size: NA
v_call: TRBV20-1
d_call: NA

cdr3_aa: CAIGRQGRADTQYF
cdr3_nt: TGTGCCATCGGAAGACAGGGCCGGGCAGATACGCAGTATTTT
j_call: TRBJ2-3
clone_size: few
v_call: TRBV10-3
d_call: TRBD1

cdr3_aa: CASSLSGEGGAYF
cdr3_nt: TGCGCCAGCAGCTTGTCCGGGGAGGGGGGCGCGTACTTC
j_call: TRBJ2-7
clone_size: many
v_call: TRBV5-1
d_call: NA

cdr3_aa: CATSRDSGLAGLNEQFF
cdr3_nt: TGTGCCACCAGCAGGGATTCAGGACTAGCGGGACTCAATGAGCAGTTCTTC
j_call: TRBJ2-1
clone_size: few
v_call: TRBV15
d_call: TRBD2

cdr3_aa: CASRRAGESYEQYF
cdr3_nt: TGTGCCAGCAGGAGAGCGGGAGAGTCTTACGAGCAGTACTTC
j_call: TRBJ2-7
clone_size: NA
v_call: TRBV6-1
d_call: TRBD2

cdr3_aa: CSASMRAYSYNEQFF
cdr3_nt: TGCAGTGCTAGCATGCGGGCGTACTCCTACAATGAGCAGTTCTTC
j_call: TRBJ2-1
clone_size: many
v_call: TRBV20-1
d_call: NA